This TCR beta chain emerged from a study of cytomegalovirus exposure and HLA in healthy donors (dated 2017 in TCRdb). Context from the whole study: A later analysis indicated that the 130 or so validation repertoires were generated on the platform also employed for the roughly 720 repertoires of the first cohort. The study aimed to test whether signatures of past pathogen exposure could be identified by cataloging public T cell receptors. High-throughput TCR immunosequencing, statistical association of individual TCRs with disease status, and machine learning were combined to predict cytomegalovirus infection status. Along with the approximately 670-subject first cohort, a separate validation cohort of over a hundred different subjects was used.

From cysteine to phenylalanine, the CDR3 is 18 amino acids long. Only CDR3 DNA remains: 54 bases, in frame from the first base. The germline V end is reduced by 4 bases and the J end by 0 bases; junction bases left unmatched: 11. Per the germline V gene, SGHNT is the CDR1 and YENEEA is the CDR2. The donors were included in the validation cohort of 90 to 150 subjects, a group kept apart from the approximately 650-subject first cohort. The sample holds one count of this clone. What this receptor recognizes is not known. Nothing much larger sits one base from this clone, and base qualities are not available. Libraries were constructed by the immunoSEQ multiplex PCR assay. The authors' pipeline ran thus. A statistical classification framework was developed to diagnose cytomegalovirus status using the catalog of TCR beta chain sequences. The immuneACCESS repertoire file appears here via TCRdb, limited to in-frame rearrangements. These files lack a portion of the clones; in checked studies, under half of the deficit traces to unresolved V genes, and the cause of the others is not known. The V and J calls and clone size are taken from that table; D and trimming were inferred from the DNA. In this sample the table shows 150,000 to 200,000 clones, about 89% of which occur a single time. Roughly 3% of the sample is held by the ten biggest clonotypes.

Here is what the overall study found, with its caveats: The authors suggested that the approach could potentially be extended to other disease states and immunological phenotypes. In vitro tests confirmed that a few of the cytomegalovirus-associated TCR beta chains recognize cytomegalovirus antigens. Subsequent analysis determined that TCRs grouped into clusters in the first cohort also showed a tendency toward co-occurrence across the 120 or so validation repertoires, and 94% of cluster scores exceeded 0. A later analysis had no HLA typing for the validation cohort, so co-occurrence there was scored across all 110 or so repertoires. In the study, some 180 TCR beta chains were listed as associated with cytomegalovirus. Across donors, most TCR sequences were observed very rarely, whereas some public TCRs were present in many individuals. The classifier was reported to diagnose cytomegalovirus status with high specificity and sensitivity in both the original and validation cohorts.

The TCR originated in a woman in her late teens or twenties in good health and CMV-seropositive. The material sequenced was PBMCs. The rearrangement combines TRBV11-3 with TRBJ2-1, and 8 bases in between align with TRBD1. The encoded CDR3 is CASSWAGTGLRSYNEQFF. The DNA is TGTGCCAGCAGCTGGGCCGGGACAGGTCTTCGCTCCTACAATGAGCAGTTCTTC.